Listed below are T cell receptor beta chains from one sample, sequenced in a study of T-cell reconstitution after alpha-beta-depleted transplantation in children. TCRdb itself ran the PCR reads through MiXCR, one entry per CDR3 protein. The sample lists approximately 210,000 distinct CDR3 sequences; approximately 15% were seen once. This material consisted of PBMCs, mostly from graft donor cells, taken 360 days after TCRalphabeta/CD19-depleted stem cell transplant. Receptors originate from a male patient between 2 and 10 years old who had a stem cell transplant for acute lymphoblastic leukemia, so the T cells may come from the graft donor. Both conserved end residues are part of each CDR3. The D gene is left open where the match is weak. Some rows mark clone size as missing; the rest say once, few, many or name a class of expanded clone.

TRBV19	TRBJ2-4	few	.	TGTGCCAGTAGTACAATGGCGGGGGCCAAAAACATTCAGTACTTC	CASSTMAGAKNIQYF
TRBV11-2	TRBJ2-6	.	.	TGTGCCAGCAGCTTAGAAGCCAGGGTCTCTGGGGCCAACGTCCTGACTTTC	CASSLEARVSGANVLTF
TRBV5-5	TRBJ1-1	few	.	TGTGCCAGCAGCTTTTATGGCGGGCCCACTGAAGCTTTCTTT	CASSFYGGPTEAFF
TRBV29-1	TRBJ2-5	many	TRBD1	TGCAGCGGTACTGACAGGGGACAGACCCAGTACTTC	CSGTDRGQTQYF
TRBV5-1	TRBJ1-1	.	.	TGCGCCAGCAGCTTGCACCGGGTGAACACTGAAGCTTTCTTT	CASSLHRVNTEAFF
TRBV5-1	TRBJ2-6	.	.	TGCGCCAGCAGCTTGGTGGACTGGAAACTCTCTGGGGCCAACGTCCTGACTTTC	CASSLVDWKLSGANVLTF
TRBV3-1	TRBJ2-7	many	TRBD2	TGTGCCAGCAGCCAGGGGGGGTACGAGCAGTACTTC	CASSQGGYEQYF
TRBV30	TRBJ1-5	.	.	TGTGCCTGGACCGGGACAAGCAATCAGCCCCAGCATTTT	CAWTGTSNQPQHF
TRBV7-6	TRBJ2-1	few	TRBD2	TGTGCCAGCAGCTCTAGAGCGGGGGGGCCCAATGAGCAGTTCTTC	CASSSRAGGPNEQFF
TRBV6-5	TRBJ2-5	few	.	TGTGCCAGCAGTTACGCTCAAGTGGGAAGGGAGACCCAGTACTTC	CASSYAQVGRETQYF
TRBV2	TRBJ2-7	few	.	TGTGCCTCTCGGGGGACAGACTCCTACGAGCAGTACTTC	CASRGTDSYEQYF
TRBV10-3	TRBJ2-7	.	TRBD1	TGTGCCATCAGCCCGGGACAGGGGTCCCACGAGCAGTACTTC	CAISPGQGSHEQYF
TRBV5-6	TRBJ2-7	few	.	TGTGCCAGCAGCCCAAAGGGGCGCGTTTACGAGCAGTACTTC	CASSPKGRVYEQYF
TRBV19	TRBJ2-5	.	.	TGTGCCAGTACCCTAGGGCAGGAACAATACGAGACCCAGTACTTC	CASTLGQEQYETQYF
TRBV6-2/TRBV6-3	TRBJ2-1	.	.	TGTGCCAGCAGTTACCCTCAAGGGCAGAGGATACTCAATGAGCAGTTCTTC	CASSYPQGQRILNEQFF
TRBV25-1	TRBJ1-2	many	.	TGTGCCAGCAGTGAACCTTCACTAGGGTTCTATGGCTACACCTTC	CASSEPSLGFYGYTF
TRBV4-2	TRBJ2-5	many	TRBD2	TGTGCCAGCAGCCAAGCGGCCGGGACTAGAAAGGAGACCCAGTACTTC	CASSQAAGTRKETQYF
TRBV3-1	TRBJ2-3	few	.	TGTGCCAGCAGCCAAGGGGTCACAGATACGCAGTATTTT	CASSQGVTDTQYF
TRBV20-1	TRBJ2-1	many	.	TGCAGTGCTAGAGTTGGGAGCTCCTACAATGAGCAGTTCTTC	CSARVGSSYNEQFF
TRBV12-5	TRBJ1-1	few	.	TGTGCTAGTGGTTTGACCCTCCGGGGCTTCTGGGAATTGGGGACGATTAGGACTGAAGCTTTCTTT	CASGLTLRGFWELGTIRTEAFF
TRBV7-6	TRBJ2-5	few	.	TGTGCCAGCAGCTTAGTCTCGGTCGGCAGCCTCGGGACCCAGTACTTC	CASSLVSVGSLGTQYF
TRBV27	TRBJ1-5	.	.	TGTGCCGGGAGGCGAACTCTTGGGAATCAGCCCCAGCATTTT	CAGRRTLGNQPQHF
TRBV7-8	TRBJ2-4	.	TRBD1	TGTGCCAGCAGCTTAGCGCGACAGGGATGGAAAAACATTCAGTACTTC	CASSLARQGWKNIQYF
TRBV7-9	TRBJ2-2	few	.	TGTGCCAGCAGCCCTCAGGGGTATACCGGGGAGCTGTTTTTT	CASSPQGYTGELFF
TRBV7-6	TRBJ2-6	.	TRBD1	TGTGCCAGCAGCCAACCTTACAGGGGCACTGGGGCCAACGTCCTGACTTTC	CASSQPYRGTGANVLTF
TRBV3-1	TRBJ2-3	.	TRBD2	TGTGCCAGCAGCCAAGGAGCTAGCGGGATAGATACGCAGTATTTT	CASSQGASGIDTQYF
TRBV5-1	TRBJ1-6	few	TRBD1	TGCGCCAGCAGCCTGGACAGGGACGGGTCACCCCTCCACTTT	CASSLDRDGSPLHF
TRBV20-1	TRBJ1-6	few	.	TGCAGTGCTAAACCGGGATACAATTCACCCCTCCACTTT	CSAKPGYNSPLHF